These 32 T cell receptor beta chains were all obtained from the same sample, sequenced in a study of CD8+ T cells in alopecia areata. It was cDNA, reverse transcribed from extracted RNA, that served as the sequencing template. The repertoire was sequenced with immunoSEQ multiplex PCR; TCRdb's copy has only in-frame clones and lacks some. The top ten clones hold around 20% of a sample with 150,000 or so clones, about 46% of them seen once. The sequencing used CD8+ T cells sorted from blood, collected at week 0. The receptors originated from a human donor with alopecia areata.

This clone was picked up a small number of times. This chain links TRBV9 with TRBJ2-1; D is unclear. Germline V CDR1 and CDR2: SGDLS, YYNGEE. The CDR3 totals 12 residues. V was pared by 0 bases and J by 8 bases, with 6 bases between. The CDR3 region has the DNA TGTGCCAGCAGCGTAGCAGCCCATGAGCAGTTCTTC. Translation: CASSVAAHEQFF.

The V gene is TRBV4-1, the J gene TRBJ1-1, with D perhaps TRBD1 (5 bases). CDR1 MGHRA and CDR2 YSYEKL come from the germline V gene. The V end lost 3 bases, the J end lost 4 bases, and 12 bases lay between the germline ends. The length of the CDR3 is 14 residues. Here the CDR3 reads CASSHSRGTTEAFF. CDR3 in DNA: TGCGCCAGCAGCCACTCCCGGGGCACCACTGAAGCTTTCTTT.

The J gene is TRBJ2-5, the V gene TRBV29-1; the D is unclear. The J call may be mistaken, given a closer DNA end match to TRBJ2-7. The CDR3 contains 12 residues. CDR1 is SQVTM, CDR2 ANQGSEA, per germline. This CDR3 is CSVVLDSYEQYF. CDR3 DNA sequence: TGCAGCGTTGTCCTGGACTCCTACGAGCAGTACTTC.

This clone was detected only a few times. V and J are TRBV27 and TRBJ2-1, with D perhaps TRBD2 (6 bases). CDR1 MNHEY and CDR2 SMNVEV come from the germline V gene (reference sequence). Trimming stripped 8 bases from V and 7 bases from J, with 24 bases between. The CDR3 is 16 residues long. The CDR3 DNA reads TGTGCCAGCTGCTTGGCCGGCCCCCACGGGAGAAATGAGCAGTTCTTC. The encoded protein is CASCLAGPHGRNEQFF.

This chain uses TRBV11-1 with TRBJ2-7; tentative D call: TRBD2 (5 bases). The CDR3 runs 11 residues. Trimming removed 4 bases from V and 4 bases from J, with 5 bases in between. Per germline, CDR1 SGHAT and CDR2 FQDESV (reference sequence). CDR3 sequence: CASSSGYEQYF. Written as DNA, the CDR3 is TGTGCCAGCAGCTCGGGGTACGAGCAGTACTTC.

The chain has TRBV27 and TRBJ1-1, with D unclear. CDR3 length: 13 residues. Per the germline V gene, CDR1 is MNHEY and CDR2 is SMNVEV (reference sequence). V dropped 0 bases and J dropped 5 bases, with 7 bases sitting between them. The CDR3 DNA is TGTGCCAGCAGTTTATCGACGAGGACTGAAGCTTTCTTT. Translated, it gives CASSLSTRTEAFF.

This clone was counted only a few times. V gene TRBV5-6 combines with J gene TRBJ2-7, with D possibly being TRBD1 (5 bases). Trimming shortened V by 4 bases and J by 4 bases, and 15 bases separated the two germline ends. The germline gives CDR1 SGHDT, CDR2 YYEEEE. This CDR3 spans 14 amino acids. In DNA form, the CDR3 reads TGTGCCAGCAGCCTCCCTACAGGAGTGTACGAGCAGTACTTC. It encodes CASSLPTGVYEQYF.

This sequence joins TRBV29-1 and TRBJ1-1, with D unresolved. The germline CDR1 and CDR2 sequences are SQVTM and ANQGSEA. CDR3 length: 11 residues. Trimming removed 8 bases from V and 4 bases from J, with 11 bases in between. CDR3 region: CSPFGATEAFF. The DNA of the CDR3 is TGCAGCCCGTTCGGTGCCACTGAAGCTTTCTTT.

The chain couples TRBV7-9 to TRBJ2-2, with 7 nucleotides matching TRBD1. The CDR3 sequence is 16 residues long. Trimming took 4 bases from V and 0 from J; bases not matched to a gene: 5. The germline V gene encodes CDR1 SEHNR and CDR2 FQNEAQ (reference sequence). The CDR3 spells CASSSWDSPNTGELFF. The CDR3 DNA sequence: TGTGCCAGCAGCTCCTGGGACAGCCCGAACACCGGGGAGCTGTTTTTT. The variable domain in full, completed from reference TRBV7-9 and TRBJ2-2, reads DTGVSQNPRHKITKRGQNVTFRCDPISEHNRLYWYRQTLGQGPEFLTYFQNEAQLEKSRLLSDRFSAERPKGSFSTLEIQRTEQGDSAMYLCASSSWDSPNTGELFFGEGSRLTVL.

CDR3 DNA: TGTGCCAGCAGCTTGGGGGACAGCTACAATGAGCAGTTCTTC. It translates to CASSLGDSYNEQFF. The chain joins TRBV5-4 to TRBJ2-1; 7 nucleotides align to TRBD1. V trimming: 0 bases; J trimming: 3 bases; junction bases outside the gene matches: 0. This CDR3 has 14 amino acids. From germline, CDR1 is SGHNT and CDR2 YYREEE (reference sequence).

This clone appeared once. V usage is TRBV27 and J usage is TRBJ2-7; D not resolved. The ends were cut back, 6 bases at V and 3 bases at J, with 9 bases in the middle. The CDR3 has 12 residues. The germline V gene has CDR1 MNHEY and CDR2 SMNVEV (reference sequence). CDR3 protein: CASSPNVYEQYF. The CDR3, as DNA: TGTGCCAGCAGCCCGAATGTCTACGAGCAGTACTTC.

V is TRBV7-8 and J is TRBJ2-1; 8 bases are shared with TRBD1. The length of the CDR3 is 14 residues. Germline V lookup: CDR1 SGHVS, CDR2 FQNEAQ. The V segment lost 6 bases and the J segment 7 bases; nucleotides outside the gene matches: 8. CDR3 nucleotides: TGTGCCAGCAGGTCCGGGAACAGGGGGAATGAGCAGTTCTTC. It is translated as CASRSGNRGNEQFF.

In its sample, this clone was seen once. The J gene is TRBJ1-4, the V gene TRBV30; D gene unclear. CDR1 and CDR2 (germline): GTSNPN, SVGIG (reference sequence). V dropped 0 bases and J dropped 10 bases, with 9 bases sitting between them. The CDR3 runs 12 residues. The CDR3 coding sequence is TGTGCCTGGAGTGTACGACCTGGAAAACTGTTTTTT. Amino acids: CAWSVRPGKLFF. The whole variable domain, remainder taken from reference TRBV30 and TRBJ1-4, is SQTIHQWPATLVQPVGSPLSLECTVEGTSNPNLYWYRQAAGRGLQLLFYSVGIGQISSEVPQNLSASRPQDRQFILSSKKLLLSDSGFYLCAWSVRPGKLFFGSGTQLSVL.

This clone has only a few counts. The junction and the germline gene differ at one end; a read error may be behind it. This chain uses TRBV5-5 with TRBJ2-7; D might be TRBD1 (6 bases). Germline assignment: CDR1 SGHKS and CDR2 YYEKEE (reference sequence). This CDR3 contains 14 residues. The CDR3 loop reads CASSQDSQGYEQYF. CDR3 DNA sequence: TGCGCCAGCAGCCAAGACTCACAGGGATACGAGCAGTACTTC.

Concerning this clone itself: It differs at one base from a far larger clone, so likely a read error. The gene calls are TRBV27 and TRBJ2-6; 7 bases are shared with TRBD1. CDR3 size: 15 residues. The germline V gene has CDR1 MNHEY and CDR2 SMNVEV (reference sequence). Germline trimming cut 5 bases from V and 0 bases from J; bases unmatched to any gene: 1. The CDR3 nucleotides are TGTGCCAGCAGTCCAGGGGGCTCTGGGGCCAACGTCCTGACTTTC. This encodes CASSPGGSGANVLTF.

V gene TRBV30 combines with J gene TRBJ2-5; possible D gene TRBD2, 7 bases. V lost 4 bases and J lost 5, with 17 bases in between. This CDR3 is built from 14 residues. CDR1 and CDR2 from the germline V gene are GTSNPN and SVGIG (reference sequence). For the CDR3, the DNA is TGTGCCTGGACTAGTGGGGGGGCCTATGAGACCCAGTACTTC. Translated, it gives CAWTSGGAYETQYF. The full variable domain, its missing parts supplied by reference TRBV30 and TRBJ2-5, is SQTIHQWPATLVQPVGSPLSLECTVEGTSNPNLYWYRQAAGRGLQLLFYSVGIGQISSEVPQNLSASRPQDRQFILSSKKLLLSDSGFYLCAWTSGGAYETQYFGPGTRLLVL.

V gene TRBV27 combines with J gene TRBJ1-6, with unresolved D. The V gene's germline CDR1 is MNHEY and CDR2 SMNVEV (reference sequence). Trimming removed 4 bases from V and 7 bases from J, with 5 bases in between. The CDR3 is 12 residues long. The CDR3 nucleotides are TGTGCCAGCAGTTACGAGAATTCACCCCTCCACTTT. This codes for CASSYENSPLHF.

In its sample, this clone was seen a few times. This sequence joins TRBV13 and TRBJ1-2; the match to TRBD1 covers 10 bases. The V and J ends lost 5 bases and 6 bases, in that order; junction bases with no gene match: 9. The CDR3 contains 15 residues. The germline V gene has CDR1 PRHDT and CDR2 FYEKMQ (reference sequence). The CDR3 spells CASSAIGTGENGYTF. The CDR3 DNA is TGTGCCAGCAGCGCCATAGGGACAGGGGAGAATGGCTACACCTTC. The whole variable domain, remainder taken from reference TRBV13 and TRBJ1-2, is AAGVIQSPRHLIKEKRETATLKCYPIPRHDTVYWYQQGPGQDPQFLISFYEKMQSDKGSIPDRFSAQQFSDYHSELNMSSLELGDSALYFCASSAIGTGENGYTFGSGTRLTVV.

V and J are TRBV27 and TRBJ2-3; unclear D gene. The length of the CDR3 is 12 residues. Germline V gene sequence: CDR1 MNHEY, CDR2 SMNVEV (reference sequence). V was shortened by 0 bases and J by 4 bases, with 2 bases between the two germline ends. The CDR3 region has the DNA TGTGCCAGCAGTTTATCAGCAGATACGCAGTATTTT. It encodes CASSLSADTQYF.

The chain recombines TRBV30 with TRBJ1-2, with D tentatively TRBD1 (6 bases). Trimming shortened V by 2 bases and J by 4 bases, and 17 bases separated the two germline ends. From germline, CDR1 is GTSNPN and CDR2 SVGIG (reference sequence). This CDR3 is built from 15 residues. The CDR3 nucleotides are TGTGCCTGGAGTCCAAGAGGGGGACACCCCTATGGCTACACCTTC. Residues: CAWSPRGGHPYGYTF.

The chain employs TRBV5-1 and TRBJ2-5; 7 positions match TRBD1. J gave up 4 bases and V 0 bases, and 0 bases lay outside the gene matches. This CDR3 is built from 13 residues. The germline V gene has CDR1 SGHRS and CDR2 YFSETQ. The CDR3 coding sequence is TGCGCCAGCAGCTTGGACAGGGGAGAGACCCAGTACTTC. It yields the protein CASSLDRGETQYF. The full variable domain, in which reference TRBV5-1 and TRBJ2-5 provide the parts outside the CDR3, is KAGVTQTPRYLIKTRGQQVTLSCSPISGHRSVSWYQQTPGQGLQFLFEYFSETQRNKGNFPGRFSGRQFSNSRSEMNVSTLELGDSALYLCASSLDRGETQYFGPGTRLLVL.

This clone is a singleton in its sample. The J gene is TRBJ2-7, the V gene TRBV4-1; D may be TRBD1 or TRBD2 (5 bases each). The V end lost 4 bases, the J end lost 5 bases, and 12 bases lay between the germline ends. The CDR3 length is 13 residues. Germline loops: CDR1 MGHRA, CDR2 YSYEKL. The CDR3 DNA is TGCGCCAGCAGCCTGAGCAGGGAGAACGAGCAGTACTTC. This translates into CASSLSRENEQYF.

This clone was counted once. One junction end does not reproduce the germline sequence, and a read error may be involved. The chain employs TRBV30 and TRBJ2-7; D is tentatively TRBD1 or TRBD2 (5 bases each). CDR1 and CDR2 from the germline V gene are GTSNPN and SVGIG (reference sequence). The CDR3 contains 14 residues. Here the CDR3 DNA reads TGTGCCTGGAGCCACGGGACCCTGGGTTACGGGCAGTACTTC. Translation gives CAWSHGTLGYGQYF.

The chain uses TRBV5-1 and TRBJ2-1; no definite D call. Trimming took off 2 bases at V and 5 bases at J, with 8 bases between the two ends. Germline V lookup: CDR1 SGHRS, CDR2 YFSETQ. The CDR3 extends over 13 amino acids. DNA of the CDR3: TGCGCCAGCAGCTTCGGCAGGAACAATGAGCAGTTCTTC. Protein: CASSFGRNNEQFF. The whole variable domain, filled in from reference TRBV5-1 and TRBJ2-1, reads KAGVTQTPRYLIKTRGQQVTLSCSPISGHRSVSWYQQTPGQGLQFLFEYFSETQRNKGNFPGRFSGRQFSNSRSEMNVSTLELGDSALYLCASSFGRNNEQFFGPGTRLTVL.

The chain is built from TRBV29-1 and TRBJ2-7; either TRBD1 or TRBD2 may fit D (5 bases each). The CDR3 is made up of 12 amino acids. Between the trimmed V and J ends, which lost 5 bases and 6 bases, there was a span of 14 bases. Germline CDR1 SQVTM, CDR2 ANQGSEA. Here the CDR3 reads CSVQGVSSEQYF. The DNA of the CDR3 is TGCAGCGTTCAGGGAGTTTCGAGCGAGCAGTACTTC.

This clone was counted only a few times. J is TRBJ2-6 and V is TRBV4-1; a possible D gene is TRBD1 (5 bases). Germline lookup yields CDR1 MGHRA and CDR2 YSYEKL. The V end was cut by 0 bases, the J end by 9 bases, with 9 bases between. The CDR3 contains 14 residues. CDR3 nucleotides: TGCGCCAGCAGCCAAGATCAGACAGTCAACGTCCTGACTTTC. Translating it yields CASSQDQTVNVLTF.

The chain employs TRBV5-6 and TRBJ2-1; D unresolved. The V gene lost 2 bases and the J gene lost 9 bases, with 6 bases spanning the gap. The CDR3 sequence is 11 residues long. Germline V gene data show CDR1 as SGHDT and CDR2 as YYEEEE. The CDR3 loop reads CASSFQGEQFF. Here the CDR3 DNA reads TGTGCCAGCAGCTTTCAAGGTGAGCAGTTCTTC.

The chain employs TRBV2 and TRBJ2-3, with a tentative D call TRBD2 (6 bases). The CDR3 contains 17 residues. The ends were cut back, 0 bases at V and 1 base at J, with 14 bases in the middle. The germline CDR1 and CDR2 sequences are SNHLY and FYNNEI. Here the CDR3 reads CASSEAAGWEGTDTQYF. The CDR3 DNA is TGTGCCAGCAGTGAAGCGGCGGGGTGGGAGGGCACAGATACGCAGTATTTT. The full variable domain, with the rest looked up from reference TRBV2 and TRBJ2-3, is EPEVTQTPSHQVTQMGQEVILRCVPISNHLYFYWYRQILGQKVEFLVSFYNNEISEKSEIFDDQFSVERPDGSNFTLKIRSTKLEDSAMYFCASSEAAGWEGTDTQYFGPGTRLTVL.

The V gene is TRBV30, the J gene TRBJ1-6; no firm D call. The V gene's germline CDR1 is GTSNPN and CDR2 SVGIG (reference sequence). This CDR3 is 11 amino acids long. Between the trimmed V and J ends, which lost 4 bases and 15 bases, there was a span of 13 bases. The CDR3 reads CAWTAGLDLHF. In nucleotides, the CDR3 is TGTGCCTGGACAGCCGGACTGGACCTCCACTTT.

This clone was seen more than once but under ten times. V and J are TRBV6-5 and TRBJ1-6, with D tentatively TRBD1 (5 bases). The CDR3 covers 13 residues. V lost 7 bases and J lost 10, with 14 bases in between. Germline CDR1 is MNHEY and CDR2 is SVGAGI. The CDR3 coding sequence is TGTGCCAGCAACCTGGGACGAAAATCACCCCTCCACTTT. Protein sequence: CASNLGRKSPLHF.

This clone was seen only a few times. This rearrangement joins TRBV30 to TRBJ2-2; D may be TRBD2 (5 bases). The CDR3 spans 13 residues. Germline CDR1 is GTSNPN and CDR2 is SVGIG (reference sequence). Trimming removed 3 bases at V and 2 bases at J, with 7 bases between. CDR3 DNA sequence: TGTGCCTGGAGAGGACTTAACACCGGGGAGCTGTTTTTT. Protein product: CAWRGLNTGELFF.

This clone was recorded a few times. The CDR3 protein is CASSYDRDQPQHF. The CDR3 nucleotides are TGTGCCAGCAGTTACGACAGGGACCAGCCCCAGCATTTT. The V and J genes are TRBV13 and TRBJ1-5, with 7 nucleotides matching TRBD1. The CDR3 extends over 13 amino acids. The germline V gene has CDR1 PRHDT and CDR2 FYEKMQ (reference sequence). The V segment lost 6 bases and the J segment 7 bases; nucleotides outside the gene matches: 6. The complete variable domain, with remaining parts taken from reference TRBV13 and TRBJ1-5, reads AAGVIQSPRHLIKEKRETATLKCYPIPRHDTVYWYQQGPGQDPQFLISFYEKMQSDKGSIPDRFSAQQFSDYHSELNMSSLELGDSALYFCASSYDRDQPQHFGDGTRLSIL.